These 26 T cell receptor beta chains came from one sample sequenced in a study of blood T cells in healthy people across ages (dated by TCRdb to between 2014 and 2017). The library was built by means of 5' RACE. Sequencing used an Illumina HiSeq 2500. A second roughly 6 to 11 cycle PCR used a sample-barcoded 5' primer and a J-beta primer mix. TCRdb trimmed public reads at Q25 via fastp, called clones via MiXCR and kept in-frame beta chains. Rows are combined by CDR3 protein, so each entry shows the most common genes and DNA. This sample gives around 800,000 distinct CDR3 sequences in total; more than 25% of them show up just once. Approximately 2.9% of the sample goes to the ten largest clones. These sequences were also reported in another study, on T cells of mothers and their children.

The sample comprised blood. Receptors were obtained from a boy aged 5-17 years in good health.

The chain employs TRBV20-1 and TRBJ2-3; 10 bases agree with TRBD2. This CDR3 region has 15 residues. From germline, CDR1 is DFQATT and CDR2 SNEGSKA (reference sequence). With 6 bases clipped from V and 2 bases from J, the junction kept 8 bases outside the gene matches. The CDR3 DNA sequence: TGCAGTGCAACAACCGGGACTAGCGTCACAGATACGCAGTATTTT. The encoded protein is CSATTGTSVTDTQYF.

The sample holds many counts of this clonotype. CDR3 bases: TGCAGCGTTGAGGCCCCGCAAGAGACCCAGTACTTC. This encodes CSVEAPQETQYF. This chain uses TRBV29-1 with TRBJ2-5, with no clear D. The CDR3 length is 12 residues. Germline CDR1 and CDR2: SQVTM and ANQGSEA. V was trimmed by 3 bases and J by 2 bases, leaving 7 bases between them. The full variable domain, its missing parts supplied by reference TRBV29-1 and TRBJ2-5, is SAVISQKPSRDICQRGTSLTIQCQVDSQVTMMFWYRQQPGQSLTLIATANQGSEATYESGFVIDKFPISRPNLTFSTLTVSNMSPEDSSIYLCSVEAPQETQYFGPGTRLLVL.

This clonotype was picked up a small number of times. The chain links TRBV9 to TRBJ2-5; 8 nucleotides match TRBD2. After removal of 3 bases from V and 3 bases from J, the junction contained 7 bases not matched to a gene. The CDR3 runs 15 residues. Germline V gene lookup returns CDR1 SGDLS and CDR2 YYNGEE. CDR3 amino acids: CASSEDPRGEETQYF. The CDR3 bases are TGTGCCAGCAGCGAGGACCCGCGGGGGGAAGAGACCCAGTACTTC.

This clonotype appeared a few times. The J gene is TRBJ1-1, the V gene TRBV29-1; D gene uncertain. Germline V CDR1 and CDR2: SQVTM, ANQGSEA. V lost 7 bases to trimming and J lost 1 base, with 13 bases between them. The CDR3 sequence is 13 residues long. The CDR3 nucleotides are TGCAGCGACCTGAAGGAGGGGAACACTGAAGCTTTCTTT. This translates into CSDLKEGNTEAFF.

The gene calls are TRBV11-2 and TRBJ2-3; D might be TRBD2 (5 bases). The V end was cut by 3 bases, the J end by 0 bases, with 13 bases between. Germline V CDR1 and CDR2: SGHAT, FQNNGV. CDR3 length equals 16 residues. CDR3 nucleotides: TGTGCCAGCAGCTTTCCCCGCGGGTCTAGCACAGATACGCAGTATTTT. This encodes CASSFPRGSSTDTQYF. Based on the CDR3 plus reference TRBV11-2 and TRBJ2-3, the full variable domain is EAGVAQSPRYKIIEKRQSVAFWCNPISGHATLYWYQQILGQGPKLLIQFQNNGVVDDSQLPKDRFSAERLKGVDSTLKIQPAKLEDSAVYLCASSFPRGSSTDTQYFGPGTRLTVL.

This chain connects TRBV4-1 to TRBJ2-5; either TRBD1 or TRBD2 may fit D (5 bases each). The CDR3 contains 15 residues. Germline-derived CDR1 and CDR2 are MGHRA and YSYEKL. Trimming left V 3 bases short and J 2 bases short, with 13 bases between. CDR3 bases: TGCGCCAGCAGCCAGGGACGAGAGCCTCAAGAGACCCAGTACTTC. Translating gives CASSQGREPQETQYF.

This clonotype showed up just a few times. A junction end diverges from the germline sequence, so it may reflect a read error. The chain is built from TRBV6-5 and TRBJ2-7, with a tentative D call TRBD1 (6 bases). The CDR3 length is 13 residues. Germline V CDR1 and CDR2: MNHEY, SVGAGI. Here the CDR3 reads CVSSWGTNYEQYF. In DNA, the CDR3 is TGTGTCAGCAGTTGGGGGACAAACTACGAGCAGTACTTC.

This clonotype was detected a few times. The chain is built from TRBV20-1 and TRBJ2-4, with 9 nucleotides matching TRBD1. Germline V gene sequence: CDR1 DFQATT, CDR2 SNEGSKA (reference sequence). CDR3 size: 15 residues. With V trimmed by 3 bases and J by 7 bases, 10 bases remained unmatched. CDR3 sequence reads: CSASGTKQGANIQYF. The CDR3 nucleotides are TGCAGTGCTAGTGGCACCAAACAGGGGGCCAACATTCAGTACTTC.

This clonotype was observed a few times. The chain couples TRBV3-1 to TRBJ2-1, with 8 bases aligning to TRBD2. The J call could be wrong; TRBJ2-5 is a better fit for the DNA end. CDR3 size: 16 residues. Germline V gene sequence: CDR1 LGHDT, CDR2 YNNKEL (reference sequence). In DNA, the CDR3 is TGTGCCAGCAGCCAGGCTCTAGCGGGCTTTCAAGAGACCCAGTACTTC. Its protein product is CASSQALAGFQETQYF.

The V and J genes are TRBV5-1 and TRBJ2-1; D remains unclear. The CDR3 covers 15 residues. The V gene lost 0 bases and the J gene lost 3 bases, with 10 bases spanning the gap. Germline-derived CDR1 and CDR2 are SGHRS and YFSETQ. The CDR3 protein is CASSLGSYLYNEQFF. The CDR3 bases are TGCGCCAGCAGCTTGGGATCCTACCTCTACAATGAGCAGTTCTTC.

J is TRBJ2-1 and V is TRBV6-2 or TRBV6-3, with 7 nucleotides matching TRBD1. There are 15 residues in the CDR3. CDR1 is MNHEY and CDR2 is SVGEGT in the germline V gene. Losses at the gene ends were 6 bases for V and 4 bases for J; bases not matched to a gene: 9. The CDR3 DNA sequence: TGTGCCAGCAGCGAACGAGGGACAGCATACAATGAGCAGTTCTTC. Residues: CASSERGTAYNEQFF.

The chain links TRBV14 to TRBJ2-3; the D gene is possibly TRBD1 (5 bases). This CDR3 is 17 amino acids long. The V gene's germline CDR1 is SGHDN and CDR2 FVKESK. Trimming cost V 0 bases and J 4 bases, with 17 bases left between them. The DNA for the CDR3 is TGTGCCAGCAGCCAAGATCGAGGCAGGGTGGACGCAGATACGCAGTATTTT. This sequence encodes CASSQDRGRVDADTQYF.

The V call is TRBV5-1, the J call TRBJ1-1; the match to TRBD1 covers 7 bases. The V gene end was trimmed by 1 base and the J gene end by 0 bases; junction bases not matched to a gene: 6. Germline-derived CDR1 and CDR2 are SGHRS and YFSETQ. The CDR3 is made up of 16 amino acids. CDR3 amino acids: CASSLKSGTVNTEAFF. DNA for the CDR3: TGCGCCAGCAGCTTGAAAAGCGGGACAGTGAACACTGAAGCTTTCTTT.

The V and J genes are TRBV4-2 and TRBJ2-7; TRBD1 matches 9 bases. CDR1 and CDR2 from the germline V gene are LGHNA and YNFKEQ. The CDR3 loop spans 16 amino acids. Trimming at V came to 1 base and at J to 0 bases, leaving 4 bases not matched to a gene. The CDR3 coding sequence is TGTGCCAGCAGCCAAGGCTTGACAGGGGGCTCCTACGAGCAGTACTTC. Amino acid sequence: CASSQGLTGGSYEQYF.

The chain is built from TRBV9 and TRBJ1-1; TRBD1 is a possible D gene (6 bases). CDR1 and CDR2 from the germline V gene are SGDLS and YYNGEE. V was pared by 0 bases and J by 4 bases, with 10 bases between. This CDR3 contains 14 residues. The CDR3 nucleotides are TGTGCCAGCAGCGTAGGAGACAGGCCCACTGAAGCTTTCTTT. Translated: CASSVGDRPTEAFF. Drawing the rest from reference TRBV9 and TRBJ1-1, the complete variable domain is DSGVTQTPKHLITATGQRVTLRCSPRSGDLSVYWYQQSLDQGLQFLIQYYNGEERAKGNILERFSAQQFPDLHSELNLSSLELGDSALYFCASSVGDRPTEAFFGQGTRLTVV.

This clonotype appeared a few times. J is TRBJ1-1 and V is TRBV20-1; D unclear. Germline V gene sequence: CDR1 DFQATT, CDR2 SNEGSKA (reference sequence). V gave up 1 base and J gave up 0 bases, with 18 bases separating them. This CDR3 comprises 17 residues. The CDR3 DNA reads TGCAGTGCTAGAGCACCCGGGCTCAACTTCATGAACACTGAAGCTTTCTTT. It specifies CSARAPGLNFMNTEAFF.

The rearrangement joins TRBV5-1 to TRBJ2-7; 11 nucleotides match TRBD2. The germline CDR1 and CDR2 sequences are SGHRS and YFSETQ. This CDR3 is built from 15 residues. V was pared by 4 bases and J by 6 bases, with 9 bases of the junction left unmatched. The CDR3 DNA follows: TGCGCCAGCAGCCCGACTAGCGGGGTTCCATCCGAGCAGTACTTC. It is translated as CASSPTSGVPSEQYF.

This chain links TRBV3-1 with TRBJ1-6; 9 nucleotides match TRBD1. There are 16 residues in the CDR3. The J segment lost 10 bases and the V segment lost 2 bases, leaving 9 bases of the junction unmatched. The germline V gene encodes CDR1 LGHDT and CDR2 YNNKEL (reference sequence). The CDR3 nucleotides are TGTGCCAGCAGCCAATTAATACAGGGGGCTGGATCACCCCTCCACTTT. Translation: CASSQLIQGAGSPLHF.

This clonotype occurred a few times. This chain connects TRBV20-1 to TRBJ2-5; TRBD1 or TRBD2 may be the D gene (6 bases each). The closer fit of TRBJ2-7 to the DNA end suggests the J call may be wrong. The CDR3 is made up of 15 amino acids. Germline V lookup: CDR1 DFQATT, CDR2 SNEGSKA (reference sequence). The CDR3 sequence: CSARIWGAQSYEQYF. The CDR3 DNA sequence: TGCAGTGCTAGGATATGGGGGGCGCAATCCTACGAGCAGTACTTC.

The rearrangement uses TRBV10-3 and TRBJ2-5; D may match TRBD1 or TRBD2 (5 bases each). The closer fit of TRBJ2-7 to the DNA end suggests the J call may be wrong. Germline values: CDR1 ENHRY, CDR2 SYGVKD. This CDR3 comprises 15 residues. The CDR3 reads CAISNGRASSGEQYF. CDR3 coding DNA: TGTGCCATCAGCAACGGCAGGGCTAGCTCTGGCGAGCAGTACTTC.

The chain couples TRBV28 to TRBJ1-4; 8 nucleotides agree with TRBD1. This CDR3 is 15 amino acids long. Unmatched junction bases numbered 12, after V lost 7 bases and J lost 8 bases. The germline CDR1 and CDR2 sequences are MDHEN and SYDVKM. The CDR3 DNA follows: TGTGCCAGCACTGGTCCGTGGCAGGGGGCGGAAAAACTGTTTTTT. Residues: CASTGPWQGAEKLFF.

This clonotype was picked up many times. The chain has TRBV28 and TRBJ1-6, with TRBD1 matching 7 bases. Germline lookup yields CDR1 MDHEN and CDR2 SYDVKM. The V and J ends lost 6 bases and 0 bases, in that order; junction bases with no gene match: 8. The CDR3 contains 17 residues. This CDR3 is CASSPRQGRSYNSPLHF. CDR3 coding DNA: TGTGCCAGCAGCCCCCGACAGGGACGCTCCTATAATTCACCCCTCCACTTT.

This chain uses TRBV6-5 with TRBJ1-5; 7 bases agree with TRBD1. CDR3 length: 14 residues. Trimming at V came to 6 bases and at J to 7 bases, leaving 9 bases not matched to a gene. Germline V CDR1 and CDR2: MNHEY, SVGAGI. The CDR3 nucleotides read TGTGCCAGCAGCCACAGGGGAGGTGGACAGCCCCAGCATTTT. Protein sequence: CASSHRGGGQPQHF.

This clonotype has just a few counts. The CDR3 DNA sequence: TGTGCCAGCAGTTTATCTATCCTAAGCGGGCATGAGCAGTTCTTC. This sequence encodes CASSLSILSGHEQFF. The V gene is TRBV27, the J gene TRBJ2-1; a possible D gene is TRBD2 (6 bases). Germline-derived CDR1 and CDR2 are MNHEY and SMNVEV (reference sequence). The CDR3 spans 15 residues. Trimming pared 0 bases from V and 8 bases from J, leaving 14 bases between.

This clonotype was recorded a few times. The chain combines TRBV7-3 with TRBJ2-7, with 9 nucleotides matching TRBD2. J was trimmed by 2 bases and V by 5 bases; bases with no gene match: 7. CDR3 length: 15 residues. Germline CDR1 reads SGHTA; CDR2 reads FQGTGA. CDR3 sequence reads: CASSPAGGTTYEQYF. The DNA for the CDR3 is TGTGCCAGCAGCCCAGCGGGGGGAACGACCTACGAGCAGTACTTC.

The rearrangement uses TRBV12-3 or TRBV12-4 and TRBJ2-5, with a tentative D call TRBD1 (6 bases). Trimming took 6 bases from V and 0 from J, leaving 20 bases between them. CDR3 length: 17 residues. The CDR3 bases are TGTGCCAGCAGCACTCAGGGAGCAGGGGCACACCAAGAGACCCAGTACTTC. This codes for CASSTQGAGAHQETQYF.